Following are 14 T cell receptor beta chains from one sample sequenced in a study of CD8 T cells in ankylosing spondylitis. The study, taken as a whole, reports: Ankylosing spondylitis blood seemed to carry a telltale TCR beta motif made of eight or nine highly homologous variants.

What these receptors recognize is not known. Using its own MiXCR run on the 5' RACE reads, TCRdb lists one record per CDR3 protein. Found here are 470,000 or so distinct CDR3 sequences, approximately 26% of them singletons; the top ten hold 0.89%. The specimen was blood, either unsorted or a sorted T cell fraction (not recorded which). The receptors here all came from a male donor with ankylosing spondylitis.

CDR3 in amino acids: CASSAGTGNSGANVLTF. The CDR3 bases are TGCGCCAGCAGCGCTGGGACAGGGAATTCTGGGGCCAACGTCCTGACTTTC. The rearrangement links TRBV5-1 to TRBJ2-6; 9 bases align to TRBD1. V was clipped by 4 bases and J by 1 base; unmatched bases: 6. This CDR3 comprises 17 residues. The germline gives CDR1 SGHRS, CDR2 YFSETQ. Full variable domain (outside the CDR3, taken from reference TRBV5-1 and TRBJ2-6): KAGVTQTPRYLIKTRGQQVTLSCSPISGHRSVSWYQQTPGQGLQFLFEYFSETQRNKGNFPGRFSGRQFSNSRSEMNVSTLELGDSALYLCASSAGTGNSGANVLTFGAGSRLTVL.

The chain has TRBV4-1 and TRBJ2-1; D is perhaps TRBD2 (5 bases). From germline, CDR1 is MGHRA and CDR2 YSYEKL. The CDR3 length is 13 residues. Trimming stripped 6 bases from V and 1 base from J, with 7 bases between. In nucleotides, the CDR3 is TGCGCCAGCAGTAGCGAGTCCTACAATGAGCAGTTCTTC. Amino acids: CASSSESYNEQFF.

This clonotype was seen only a few times. The chain is built from TRBV4-2 and TRBJ1-6; D might be TRBD1 (5 bases). This CDR3 contains 15 residues. CDR1 LGHNA and CDR2 YNFKEQ come from the germline V gene. The V gene lost 0 bases and the J gene lost 9 bases, with 12 bases spanning the gap. For the CDR3, the DNA is TGTGCCAGCAGCCAAGATATTAGGGGCTTTTCACCCCTCCACTTT. This translates into CASSQDIRGFSPLHF.

The V gene is TRBV20-1, the J gene TRBJ2-7; 9 bases map to TRBD1. Looked up from germline, CDR1 is DFQATT and CDR2 is SNEGSKA (reference sequence). The ends lost 1 base at V and 1 base at J; junction bases unmatched: 5. The CDR3 loop spans 15 amino acids. The CDR3 DNA sequence: TGCAGTGCTAGAGGGTGGACAGGGGTATCCTACGAGCAGTACGTC. Protein sequence: CSARGWTGVSYEQYV.

The CDR3 DNA is TGCAGTGCCCCTTATTCCGGGACTGCTAATTCACCCCTCCACTTT. Translation: CSAPYSGTANSPLHF. V gene TRBV20-1 combines with J gene TRBJ1-6; perhaps TRBD1 as D (5 bases). CDR1 is DFQATT and CDR2 is SNEGSKA in the germline V gene (reference sequence). The ends were cut back, 6 bases at V and 6 bases at J, with 18 bases in the middle. The CDR3 covers 15 residues.

V and J are TRBV5-1 and TRBJ2-5, with TRBD2 identical over 11 bases. The CDR3 has 16 amino acids. From germline, CDR1 is SGHRS and CDR2 YFSETQ. With 3 bases clipped from V and 4 bases from J, the junction kept 8 bases outside the gene matches. CDR3 coding DNA: TGCGCCAGCAGCTCCACGGGTAGCGGGAGGGGAGAGACCCAGTACTTC. The encoded protein is CASSSTGSGRGETQYF.

The table lists this clonotype with a few counts. This chain links TRBV4-1 with TRBJ2-1; no reliable D call. Between the trimmed V and J ends, which lost 0 bases and 6 bases, there was a span of 12 bases. CDR1 MGHRA and CDR2 YSYEKL come from the germline V gene. CDR3 length: 15 amino acids. The CDR3 protein is CASSQDARGSNEQFF. CDR3 sequence (DNA): TGCGCCAGCAGCCAAGATGCGCGCGGTTCCAATGAGCAGTTCTTC.

The chain carries TRBV7-9 and TRBJ2-5; D is uncertain. Trimming took 5 bases from V and 3 from J, leaving 7 bases between them. Per the germline V gene, CDR1 is SEHNR and CDR2 is FQNEAQ (reference sequence). The length of the CDR3 is 12 residues. CDR3 coding DNA: TGTGCCAGCAGCCCCTACGAAGAGACCCAGTACTTC. This encodes CASSPYEETQYF.

J is TRBJ1-2 and V is TRBV29-1, with TRBD1 as a possible D gene (6 bases). Trimming stripped 6 bases from V and 8 bases from J, with 19 bases between. Germline CDR1 and CDR2: SQVTM and ANQGSEA. This CDR3 is built from 13 residues. The CDR3 DNA sequence: TGCAGCGTCCGTGGACAGCACTCCGTAGGCTACACCTTC. This encodes CSVRGQHSVGYTF.

This chain links TRBV12-3 or TRBV12-4 with TRBJ2-3; 7 bases fit TRBD1. With 7 bases clipped from V and 1 base from J, the junction kept 8 bases outside the gene matches. The CDR3 totals 15 residues. CDR3 sequence (DNA): TGTGCCAGCACCGTAGGGGGCTCAGGCACAGATACGCAGTATTTT. It encodes CASTVGGSGTDTQYF.

The genes are TRBV20-1 and TRBJ2-5, with D possibly being TRBD2 (5 bases). The V end lost 1 base, the J end lost 0 bases, and 15 bases lay between the germline ends. Germline V CDR1 and CDR2: DFQATT, SNEGSKA (reference sequence). The CDR3 runs 16 residues. CDR3 nucleotides: TGCAGTGCTAGAGGCTCGGACTCCTTGTACCAAGAGACCCAGTACTTC. Protein sequence: CSARGSDSLYQETQYF.

The chain recombines TRBV10-2 with TRBJ2-1, with 7 bases matching TRBD2. In germline, CDR1 is WSHSY, CDR2 SAAADI. After removal of 2 bases from V and 1 base from J, the junction contained 8 bases not matched to a gene. The CDR3 is 17 residues long. The CDR3 reads CASSEPAGRESYNEQFF. CDR3 DNA: TGCGCCAGCAGTGAGCCAGCGGGGCGGGAATCCTACAATGAGCAGTTCTTC.

This clonotype has a count of ten or more. The chain joins TRBV5-8 to TRBJ2-4; D tentatively reads TRBD1 or TRBD2 (5 bases each). Germline V lookup: CDR1 SGHTS, CDR2 YDEGEE. The CDR3 consists of 16 residues. V was shortened by 3 bases and J by 0 bases, with 13 bases between the two germline ends. The CDR3, as DNA: TGTGCCAGCAGCTCGGGACGGGAAATAGCCAAAAACATTCAGTACTTC. This encodes CASSSGREIAKNIQYF.

This clonotype was picked up a small number of times. The genes are TRBV4-1 and TRBJ1-6; 7 bases are a match to TRBD1. J gave up 7 bases and V 4 bases, and 7 bases lay outside the gene matches. The germline V gene has CDR1 MGHRA and CDR2 YSYEKL. The CDR3 has 15 residues. The CDR3 coding sequence is TGCGCCAGCAGCCCTCGACAGGGTCGGAATTCACCCCTCCACTTT. This sequence encodes CASSPRQGRNSPLHF.